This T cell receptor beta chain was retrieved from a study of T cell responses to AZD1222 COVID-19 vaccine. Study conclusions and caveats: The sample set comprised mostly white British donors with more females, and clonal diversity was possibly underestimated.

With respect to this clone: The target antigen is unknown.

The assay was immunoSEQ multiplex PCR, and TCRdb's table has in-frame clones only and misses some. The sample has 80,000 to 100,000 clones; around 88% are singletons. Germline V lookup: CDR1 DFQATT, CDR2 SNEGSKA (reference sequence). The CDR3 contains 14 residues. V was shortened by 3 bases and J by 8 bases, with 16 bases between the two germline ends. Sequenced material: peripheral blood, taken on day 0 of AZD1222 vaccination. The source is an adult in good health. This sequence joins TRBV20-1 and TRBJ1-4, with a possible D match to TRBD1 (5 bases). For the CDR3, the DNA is TGCAGTGCTAGTCTCGGGGCAGGGACCGAAAAACTGTTTTTT. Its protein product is CSASLGAGTEKLFF.